The table lists the clone carrying this TCR beta chain with a few counts. Amplification yielded TCR beta CDR3 regions, with RNA transcripts as the source. A set of HTBI primers served as the primers for a first-round RT-PCR of the TCR CDR3. Using its own MiXCR run on the multiplex PCR reads, TCRdb lists one record per CDR3 protein. This sample has about 400,000 distinct CDR3 sequences, with over 11% found just once. The data originate from a study of T cells in Graves' hyperthyroidism and ophthalmopathy. J was trimmed by 5 bases and V by 4 bases; bases with no gene match: 16. The CDR3 consists of 17 residues. Looked up from germline, CDR1 is DFQATT and CDR2 is SNEGSKA (reference sequence).

This rearrangement joins TRBV20-1 to TRBJ2-3, with 9 bases lining up with TRBD2. The TCR sequence derives from a man aged 50 or older with Graves' ophthalmopathy. What was sequenced was blood. CDR3 residues: CSAKLLGVAGEIDTQYF. CDR3 in DNA: TGCAGTGCTAAACTCCTCGGTGTAGCGGGAGAGATAGATACGCAGTATTTT.